This TCR beta chain was identified during a study of vaccination and CD4 T cells after COVID-19. The overall study: Sampling after COVID took place at a median of around 91 days (range 35 to 161) following diagnosis. Samples were taken after vaccination, a median of around 67 days after dose two, with a range of 14 to 241.

Sequence data for DNA of cultured CD4+ T cells were generated by the Oncomine TCR Beta short-read assay. TCRdb ran MiXCR on the PCR reads and lists one entry per CDR3 protein. The table records about 18,000 distinct CDR3 sequences, approximately 50% of them present only once. V dropped 8 bases and J dropped 8 bases, with 16 bases sitting between them. CDR3 length equals 12 residues. Germline V gene lookup returns CDR1 DFQATT and CDR2 SNEGSKA (reference sequence). A few counts support this clonotype. Its antigen remains unidentified. Time point specified: late sampling 161 to 241 days after vaccination in a few convalescent patients. Sample treatment: roughly 11-day PBMC culture with coronavirus spike peptide pools or control peptides (ViraFEST assay). ViraFEST stimulated the growth of antigen-specific T cells using peptide pools and subsequently profiled their TCRs by sequencing.

J is TRBJ2-1 and V is TRBV20-1; D is undetermined. This TCR derives from a human donor who had recovered from COVID-19. The sample here was CD4+ T cells from blood, cultured in vitro, taken about 7 months after SARS-CoV-2 vaccination. DNA of the CDR3: TGCAGTATCCAAACTCGGGCGCATGAGCAGTTCTTC. It translates to CSIQTRAHEQFF.